This is a list of T cell receptor beta chains from one sample in a study of Ad26.COV2.S vaccination and SARS-CoV-2 variants. Only in-frame clones appear in the TCRdb table, and some are missing; sequencing was by immunoSEQ multiplex PCR. The profile shows roughly 350,000 clones, around nine tenths of them singletons. Source: peripheral blood, taken in a trial of Ad26.COV2.S vaccine versus placebo. The origin of the receptors is a person between 18 and 65 years old who received the Ad26.COV2.S COVID-19 vaccine or a placebo. CDR3s include the opening cysteine and the closing phenylalanine or tryptophan. Fields, in order: D gene, clone size, V gene, J gene, CDR3 protein, CDR3 DNA. The D gene is left open where the match is weak. Rows may omit the clone size; those that give it use once, few, many or a size class.

d_gene: -
abundance: -
v_gene: TRBV7-9
j_gene: TRBJ2-2
CDR3aa: CASSFVAGELFF
CDR3nt: TGTGCCAGCAGCTTCGTCGCCGGGGAGCTGTTTTTT

d_gene: -
abundance: -
v_gene: TRBV7-9
j_gene: TRBJ1-6
CDR3aa: CASSLLDGTYNSPLHF
CDR3nt: TGTGCCAGCAGCTTATTGGACGGCACTTATAATTCACCCCTCCACTTT

d_gene: -
abundance: -
v_gene: TRBV29-1
j_gene: TRBJ2-7
CDR3aa: CSVEGIGSYEQYF
CDR3nt: TGCAGCGTTGAAGGTATAGGGTCCTACGAGCAGTACTTC

d_gene: TRBD2
abundance: once
v_gene: TRBV14
j_gene: TRBJ2-3
CDR3aa: CASSQDLGGGAFSTDTQYF
CDR3nt: TGTGCCAGCAGCCAAGATCTTGGCGGGGGGGCCTTTTCCACAGATACGCAGTATTTT

d_gene: -
abundance: -
v_gene: TRBV4-3
j_gene: TRBJ2-2
CDR3aa: CASSQEQGTGELFF
CDR3nt: TGCGCCAGCAGCCAAGAACAGGGTACCGGGGAGCTGTTTTTT

d_gene: -
abundance: once
v_gene: TRBV29-1
j_gene: TRBJ1-2
CDR3aa: CSVDRGSSYGYTF
CDR3nt: TGCAGCGTTGATCGGGGTTCAAGCTATGGCTACACCTTC

d_gene: -
abundance: -
v_gene: TRBV9
j_gene: TRBJ2-7
CDR3aa: CASSVVEVAASYEQYF
CDR3nt: TGTGCCAGCAGCGTAGTTGAGGTTGCGGCGTCCTACGAGCAGTACTTC

d_gene: TRBD2
abundance: -
v_gene: TRBV29-1
j_gene: TRBJ2-3
CDR3aa: CSVEVGGGLYTDTQYF
CDR3nt: TGCAGCGTTGAAGTGGGCGGGGGGCTCTACACAGATACGCAGTATTTT

d_gene: TRBD1
abundance: -
v_gene: TRBV2
j_gene: TRBJ1-6
CDR3aa: CASIGQGNSPLHF
CDR3nt: TGTGCCAGCATCGGACAGGGTAACTCACCCCTCCACTTT

d_gene: TRBD1
abundance: once
v_gene: TRBV7-2
j_gene: TRBJ1-1
CDR3aa: CASSKQGASEAFF
CDR3nt: TGTGCCAGCAGCAAACAGGGGGCTAGTGAAGCTTTCTTT

d_gene: -
abundance: -
v_gene: TRBV4-1
j_gene: TRBJ1-5
CDR3aa: CASSQVARDITPQPQHF
CDR3nt: TGCGCCAGCAGCCAAGTCGCCCGGGACATCACTCCGCAGCCCCAGCATTTT

d_gene: TRBD2
abundance: -
v_gene: TRBV19
j_gene: TRBJ2-2
CDR3aa: CASSIRSGANTGELFF
CDR3nt: TGTGCCAGTAGTATACGGAGCGGGGCGAACACCGGGGAGCTGTTTTTT

d_gene: TRBD1
abundance: -
v_gene: TRBV3-1/TRBV3-2
j_gene: TRBJ2-7
CDR3aa: CASSQDDRETYEQYF
CDR3nt: TGTGCCAGCAGCCAAGATGACAGGGAGACCTACGAGCAGTACTTC

d_gene: -
abundance: -
v_gene: TRBV7-6
j_gene: TRBJ1-2
CDR3aa: CASSLLAGVGQALQVNYGYTF
CDR3nt: TGTGCCAGCAGCTTATTAGCCGGTGTGGGCCAGGCCCTCCAGGTTAACTATGGCTACACCTTC

d_gene: TRBD2
abundance: -
v_gene: TRBV6-5
j_gene: TRBJ2-5
CDR3aa: CASKRQTSPFDQYF
CDR3nt: TGTGCCAGCAAACGACAGACTAGCCCATTTGACCAGTACTTC

d_gene: TRBD1
abundance: -
v_gene: TRBV3-1/TRBV3-2
j_gene: TRBJ1-1
CDR3aa: CASSRDRVSTEAFF
CDR3nt: TGTGCCAGCAGCCGGGACAGGGTTTCTACTGAAGCTTTCTTT

d_gene: -
abundance: once
v_gene: TRBV10-3
j_gene: TRBJ2-7
CDR3aa: CAIRPSEGEQYF
CDR3nt: TGTGCCATTCGACCCTCCGAGGGCGAGCAGTACTTC

d_gene: TRBD1
abundance: -
v_gene: TRBV18
j_gene: TRBJ1-4
CDR3aa: CASSQDRAYEKLFF
CDR3nt: TGTGCCAGCTCCCAGGACAGGGCGTATGAAAAACTGTTTTTT

d_gene: -
abundance: -
v_gene: TRBV5-6
j_gene: TRBJ2-6
CDR3aa: CASSSTKIAGANVLTF
CDR3nt: TGTGCCAGCAGCTCGACAAAAATTGCTGGGGCCAACGTCCTGACTTTC

d_gene: TRBD1
abundance: -
v_gene: TRBV30
j_gene: TRBJ1-4
CDR3aa: CAWTQGEVNEKLFF
CDR3nt: TGTGCCTGGACCCAGGGGGAGGTTAATGAAAAACTGTTTTTT

d_gene: TRBD1
abundance: -
v_gene: TRBV14
j_gene: TRBJ2-7
CDR3aa: CASSRRQGKYYEQYF
CDR3nt: TGTGCCAGCAGCCGCAGACAGGGCAAATACTACGAGCAGTACTTC

d_gene: TRBD1
abundance: -
v_gene: TRBV11-1
j_gene: TRBJ1-4
CDR3aa: CASSRGPQTNEKLFF
CDR3nt: TGTGCCAGCAGCAGGGGGCCGCAAACTAATGAAAAACTGTTTTTT

d_gene: -
abundance: -
v_gene: TRBV12-3/TRBV12-4
j_gene: TRBJ2-2
CDR3aa: CATNSRGPGELFF
CDR3nt: TGTGCCACCAATAGTAGGGGTCCGGGGGAGCTGTTTTTT

d_gene: TRBD1
abundance: -
v_gene: TRBV5-4
j_gene: TRBJ2-7
CDR3aa: CASSLDRGLAYEQYF
CDR3nt: TGTGCCAGCAGCTTGGACAGGGGGTTAGCCTACGAGCAGTACTTC

d_gene: TRBD1
abundance: few
v_gene: TRBV27
j_gene: TRBJ1-6
CDR3aa: CASSPGTDSPLHF
CDR3nt: TGTGCCAGCAGTCCCGGGACAGATTCACCCCTCCACTTT

d_gene: TRBD1
abundance: -
v_gene: TRBV6-2/TRBV6-3
j_gene: TRBJ1-5
CDR3aa: CASSPDRGLSKPQHF
CDR3nt: TGTGCCAGCAGCCCGGACAGGGGACTAAGCAAGCCCCAGCATTTT